A selection of T cell receptor beta chains follows, all from one sample in a study of identical twins. MiXCR, applied by TCRdb to the 5' RACE reads, yields one record per CDR3 protein. Among 700,000 or so distinct CDR3 sequences listed, about 20% were seen once. These same data were also listed under a study on T cells expressing NK-cell markers.

Sequenced sample: PBMCs. Receptor source: a young woman in good health. Both conserved end residues are part of each CDR3. The D gene is left open where the match is weak. Size tells how often a clone was seen (once, few, many) or the class of an expanded clone, and some rows leave it out.

>.|TRBD2|TRBJ2-3|TRBV4-3
TGCGCCAGCAGCCCAGGCGGCGGGAGGGCCCCGATGGGGCAGTATTTT
CASSPGGGRAPMGQYF
>.|.|TRBJ2-5|TRBV10-1
TGCGCCAGCAGTGAGGGGGGAGAAGGCCGAGAGACCCAGTACTTC
CASSEGGEGRETQYF
>few|TRBD2|TRBJ2-1|TRBV29-1
TGCAGCGTTGAAGGTCCCGGGACTAGCGGGAGGTGGAATGAGCAGTTCTTC
CSVEGPGTSGRWNEQFF
>many|.|TRBJ2-7|TRBV21-1
TGTGCCAGCAGCATTGGGGGGGGTCTTGGGCCCTACGAGCAGTACTTC
CASSIGGGLGPYEQYF
>.|TRBD2|TRBJ2-3|TRBV6-5
TGTGCCAGCAGTTACGGCGGGGGGGAAACAGATACGCAGTATTTT
CASSYGGGETDTQYF
>.|.|TRBJ2-7|TRBV5-1
TGCGCCAGCAGCCTGGCTGGGGACATCTCCTACGAGCAGTACTTC
CASSLAGDISYEQYF
>.|TRBD1|TRBJ2-7|TRBV13
TGTGCCAGCAGTGGTGGGACAGGAGGAAGAATGGGTGAGCAGTACTTC
CASSGGTGGRMGEQYF
>few|.|TRBJ1-2|TRBV6-6
TGTGCCAGCAGTTACTTGTGGGGTGGCTACACCTTC
CASSYLWGGYTF
>.|TRBD1|TRBJ2-6|TRBV27
TGTGCCAGCAGTTTATGGGGACAGTCGCTCTCTGGGGCCAACGTCCTGACTTTC
CASSLWGQSLSGANVLTF
>many|.|TRBJ1-5|TRBV12-3/TRBV12-4
TGTGCCAGCAGTCCTCGACAGTTCCTTAGGAGCAATCAGCCCCAGCATTTT
CASSPRQFLRSNQPQHF
>few|.|TRBJ1-3|TRBV20-1
TGCAGTGCTAGAGGAGGAACTCAATCTGGAAACACCATATATTTT
CSARGGTQSGNTIYF